One and the same sample provided the 25 T cell receptor beta chains below, sequenced in a study of blood T cell repertoires in COVID-19 (dated by TCRdb to 2018 to 2021). The library was produced with the immunoSEQ multiplex PCR assay. TCRdb stores this immuneACCESS table with in-frame sequences only. Part of the clones is absent; in the studies checked, under half of the shortfall reflects unresolved V genes, and no reason is known for the rest. This sample lists 250,000 to 400,000 clones; 85% to 90% were detected once. The top ten clonotypes cover 2.5% to 3.5% of the sample. The specimen sequenced was peripheral blood. The receptors here all came from a woman in her thirties with COVID-19, enrolled during active disease.

This chain uses TRBV4-1 with TRBJ2-7; 9 bases are shared with TRBD2. With V trimmed by 0 bases and J by 8 bases, 5 bases remained unmatched. The CDR3 length is 14 residues. Germline V gives CDR1 MGHRA, CDR2 YSYEKL. In nucleotides, the CDR3 is TGCGCCAGCAGCCAAGAAGGCGGGAGGGCCCAGCAGTACTTC. Translating it yields CASSQEGGRAQQYF.

The chain combines TRBV30 with TRBJ1-2, with unresolved D. Trimming removed 2 bases at V and 10 bases at J, with 11 bases between. Germline loops: CDR1 GTSNPN, CDR2 SVGIG (reference sequence). The CDR3 has 11 amino acids. The CDR3 region is CAWSRNSPYTF. The CDR3 coding sequence is TGTGCCTGGAGTAGGAACAGCCCCTACACCTTC.

The chain links TRBV11-2 to TRBJ2-7, with 7 bases that match TRBD1. The germline V gene encodes CDR1 SGHAT and CDR2 FQNNGV. J gave up 2 bases and V 5 bases, and 9 bases lay outside the gene matches. This CDR3 has 15 residues. CDR3 sequence (DNA): TGTGCCAGCAGCGACCCCGACAGGGTAACCTACGAGCAGTACTTC. It translates to CASSDPDRVTYEQYF.

The V gene is TRBV29-1, the J gene TRBJ2-3, with TRBD2 identical over 9 bases. CDR3 length: 14 residues. Germline V gene sequence: CDR1 SQVTM, CDR2 ANQGSEA. Trimming at V came to 4 bases and at J to 1 base, leaving 3 bases not matched to a gene. The CDR3 sequence is CSVVRTSGTDTQYF. The CDR3 coding sequence is TGCAGCGTTGTCCGGACTAGCGGCACAGATACGCAGTATTTT.

V usage is TRBV6-5 and J usage is TRBJ2-7; D might be TRBD1 (5 bases). Germline V gene sequence: CDR1 MNHEY, CDR2 SVGAGI. The CDR3 is 13 residues long. The ends were cut back, 0 bases at V and 6 bases at J, with 9 bases in the middle. The CDR3 bases are TGTGCCAGCAGTTACTCGGCAGGGCCCGAGCAGTACTTC. Amino acids: CASSYSAGPEQYF.

The chain couples TRBV7-6 to TRBJ2-3, with 7 positions matching TRBD1. This CDR3 has 17 amino acids. Germline assignment: CDR1 SGHVS and CDR2 FNYEAQ. With 5 bases clipped from V and 2 bases from J, the junction kept 13 bases outside the gene matches. The CDR3 loop reads CASSQPKQGTNTDTQYF. CDR3 bases: TGTGCCAGCAGCCAACCGAAACAGGGGACCAACACAGATACGCAGTATTTT.

The chain carries TRBV19 and TRBJ1-5; TRBD1 matches at 10 bases. There are 14 residues in the CDR3. V lost 3 bases and J lost 6; bases outside the gene matches: 2. Germline assignment: CDR1 LNHDA and CDR2 SQIVND (reference sequence). DNA for the CDR3: TGTGCCAGTAGTATCCGGGACAGGGGTCAGCCCCAGCATTTT. Residues: CASSIRDRGQPQHF.

The V call is TRBV5-1, the J call TRBJ1-2, with TRBD1 as a possible D gene (6 bases). Trimming stripped 0 bases from V and 4 bases from J, with 13 bases between. Germline lookup yields CDR1 SGHRS and CDR2 YFSETQ. The CDR3 runs to 15 residues. CDR3: CASSLEQGRVYGYTF. The CDR3 DNA follows: TGCGCCAGCAGCTTGGAGCAGGGGCGCGTCTATGGCTACACCTTC. The entire variable domain, with the rest obtained from reference TRBV5-1 and TRBJ1-2, is as follows: KAGVTQTPRYLIKTRGQQVTLSCSPISGHRSVSWYQQTPGQGLQFLFEYFSETQRNKGNFPGRFSGRQFSNSRSEMNVSTLELGDSALYLCASSLEQGRVYGYTFGSGTRLTVV.

The chain links TRBV7-6 to TRBJ2-1; 8 bases agree with TRBD2. Germline CDR1 and CDR2: SGHVS and FNYEAQ. J was trimmed by 9 bases and V by 4 bases; bases with no gene match: 17. The CDR3 extends over 17 amino acids. The CDR3 coding sequence is TGTGCCAGCAGCTCCTCGGGGTCGAGCGGGAGTTTGAGTGAGCAGTTCTTC. It encodes CASSSSGSSGSLSEQFF.

The CDR3 region is CASSLTGGASYEQYF. In DNA, the CDR3 is TGTGCCAGCAGTTTGACAGGGGGCGCCTCCTACGAGCAGTACTTC. The genes are TRBV28 and TRBJ2-7; 10 bases are shared with TRBD1. Trimming removed 3 bases from V and 0 bases from J; junction bases left unmatched: 2. The CDR3 has 15 amino acids. The germline CDR1 and CDR2 sequences are MDHEN and SYDVKM.

The V call is TRBV11-3, the J call TRBJ1-1, with TRBD1 matching over 7 bases. V shed 5 bases, J shed 4 bases, and the junction held 7 bases outside the gene matches. This CDR3 has 14 residues. CDR1 is SGHNT, CDR2 YENEEA, per germline. DNA for the CDR3: TGTGCCAGCAGCCCAGGGGGTTTGGGCACTGAAGCTTTCTTT. Its translation is CASSPGGLGTEAFF.

The chain is built from TRBV19 and TRBJ2-3, with 13 bases aligning to TRBD2. The CDR3 is made up of 16 amino acids. Germline CDR1 is LNHDA and CDR2 is SQIVND (reference sequence). V gave up 8 bases and J gave up 5 bases; unmatched junction bases: 10. The CDR3 coding sequence is TGTGCCAGTGGAAGCTTACTAGCGGGAGGGGAAGATACGCAGTATTTT. Protein sequence: CASGSLLAGGEDTQYF.

The rearrangement uses TRBV19 and TRBJ2-1, with 7 nucleotides matching TRBD2. The junction had 15 bases not matched to a gene; V was cut back by 8 bases and J by 8 bases. The CDR3 has 15 amino acids. Germline CDR1 is LNHDA and CDR2 is SQIVND (reference sequence). The CDR3 DNA reads TGTGCCAGTGGGCTAGCGGCCGGTCGAGGTTATGAGCAGTTCTTC. Protein sequence: CASGLAAGRGYEQFF.

The chain is built from TRBV11-2 and TRBJ1-1; D call uncertain. The V gene's germline CDR1 is SGHAT and CDR2 FQNNGV. The length of the CDR3 is 15 residues. Between the trimmed V and J ends, which lost 0 bases and 0 bases, there was a span of 8 bases. CDR3 amino acids: CASSLEGLLNTEAFF. CDR3 nucleotide sequence: TGTGCCAGCAGCTTAGAGGGCCTCCTGAACACTGAAGCTTTCTTT.

CDR3 coding DNA: TGTGCCTGGGACCGTTTCGGCGGCCACACTGAAGCTTTCTTT. Its translation is CAWDRFGGHTEAFF. J is TRBJ1-1 and V is TRBV30; D is unresolved. Trimming took off 5 bases at V and 3 bases at J, with 16 bases between the two ends. In germline, CDR1 is GTSNPN, CDR2 SVGIG (reference sequence). This CDR3 has 14 residues.

This clone was counted only a few times. The chain joins TRBV30 to TRBJ1-4, with 8 bases aligning to TRBD1. The CDR3 consists of 15 residues. The germline CDR1 and CDR2 sequences are GTSNPN and SVGIG (reference sequence). V was pared by 1 base and J by 2 bases, with 3 bases of the junction left unmatched. In nucleotides, the CDR3 is TGTGCCTGGAGTGCGCGGACAGGGACTAATGAAAAACTGTTTTTT. Encoded protein: CAWSARTGTNEKLFF.

The CDR3 here is CAISEGGQGAYEQYF. Here the CDR3 DNA reads TGTGCCATCAGTGAGGGGGGACAGGGGGCTTACGAGCAGTACTTC. The chain uses TRBV10-3 and TRBJ2-7, with 12 bases fitting TRBD1. The CDR3 length is 15 residues. Germline V lookup: CDR1 ENHRY, CDR2 SYGVKD. The J segment lost 4 bases and the V segment lost 2 bases, leaving 3 bases of the junction unmatched.

This chain joins TRBV3-1 (or the pseudogene TRBV3-2) and TRBJ2-5; TRBD2 might be the D (6 bases). The CDR3 loop spans 13 amino acids. Looked up from germline, CDR1 is LGHDT and CDR2 is YNNKEL (reference sequence). The V gene lost 4 bases and the J gene lost 7 bases, with 13 bases spanning the gap. CDR3 protein: CASSPGLGGTQYF. The DNA of the CDR3 is TGTGCCAGCAGCCCGGGACTCGGGGGGACCCAGTACTTC.

The CDR3 DNA sequence: TGTGCCAGCTTAGCGGGAGGCGCAGATACGCAGTATTTT. This sequence encodes CASLAGGADTQYF. This chain connects TRBV2 to TRBJ2-3, with 10 bases identical to TRBD2. The CDR3 contains 13 residues. Unmatched junction bases numbered 3, after V lost 8 bases and J lost 4 bases. CDR1 SNHLY and CDR2 FYNNEI come from the germline V gene.

The gene calls are TRBV28 and TRBJ2-7; 8 bases map to TRBD2. This CDR3 has 17 amino acids. V trimming: 3 bases; J trimming: 3 bases; junction bases outside the gene matches: 13. Germline loops: CDR1 MDHEN, CDR2 SYDVKM. This CDR3 is CASSFISGGNINYEQYF. In DNA form, the CDR3 reads TGTGCCAGCAGTTTTATAAGCGGGGGTAATATTAACTACGAGCAGTACTTC.

The chain recombines TRBV9 with TRBJ1-1; 9 positions match TRBD1. With 4 bases clipped from V and 3 bases from J, the junction kept 7 bases outside the gene matches. The CDR3 is 15 residues long. Germline CDR1 reads SGDLS; CDR2 reads YYNGEE. The CDR3 region is CASSPGTGQDTEAFF. The CDR3, as DNA: TGTGCCAGCAGCCCAGGGACAGGGCAAGACACTGAAGCTTTCTTT. The variable domain in full, completed from reference TRBV9 and TRBJ1-1, reads DSGVTQTPKHLITATGQRVTLRCSPRSGDLSVYWYQQSLDQGLQFLIQYYNGEERAKGNILERFSAQQFPDLHSELNLSSLELGDSALYFCASSPGTGQDTEAFFGQGTRLTVV.

The chain combines TRBV9 with TRBJ1-3, with no clear D. Germline lookup yields CDR1 SGDLS and CDR2 YYNGEE. This CDR3 spans 16 amino acids. V lost 0 bases, J lost 0 bases, and 10 bases lay in between. CDR3 sequence (DNA): TGTGCCAGCAGCGTAGGAGGCCTCGTCTCTGGAAACACCATATATTTT. It is translated as CASSVGGLVSGNTIYF.

CDR3 sequence: CASSLGLRDSPLHF. DNA for the CDR3: TGCGCCAGCAGCTTAGGTCTGCGGGATTCACCCCTCCACTTT. The V call is TRBV5-1, the J call TRBJ1-6; no firm D call. V was clipped by 2 bases and J by 8 bases, with 11 bases between them. Looked up from germline, CDR1 is SGHRS and CDR2 is YFSETQ. The CDR3 is 14 amino acids.

The rearrangement links TRBV29-1 to TRBJ2-7, with D uncertain. The length of the CDR3 is 14 residues. V was shortened by 0 bases and J by 6 bases, with 15 bases between the two germline ends. Per the germline V gene, CDR1 is SQVTM and CDR2 is ANQGSEA. The CDR3 coding sequence is TGCAGCGTTGAAGATCTGGGCAACATAGGCGAGCAGTACTTC. Translation: CSVEDLGNIGEQYF.

The CDR3 nucleotides are TGTGCCAGCAGCCTGGGGAAGGGACTAGCCAAGGGAACCGGGGAGCTGTTTTTT. It yields the protein CASSLGKGLAKGTGELFF. The V and J genes are TRBV27 and TRBJ2-2, with 9 positions matching TRBD2. The J segment lost 5 bases and the V segment lost 6 bases, leaving 16 bases of the junction unmatched. Germline V gene lookup returns CDR1 MNHEY and CDR2 SMNVEV (reference sequence). CDR3 length: 18 amino acids.